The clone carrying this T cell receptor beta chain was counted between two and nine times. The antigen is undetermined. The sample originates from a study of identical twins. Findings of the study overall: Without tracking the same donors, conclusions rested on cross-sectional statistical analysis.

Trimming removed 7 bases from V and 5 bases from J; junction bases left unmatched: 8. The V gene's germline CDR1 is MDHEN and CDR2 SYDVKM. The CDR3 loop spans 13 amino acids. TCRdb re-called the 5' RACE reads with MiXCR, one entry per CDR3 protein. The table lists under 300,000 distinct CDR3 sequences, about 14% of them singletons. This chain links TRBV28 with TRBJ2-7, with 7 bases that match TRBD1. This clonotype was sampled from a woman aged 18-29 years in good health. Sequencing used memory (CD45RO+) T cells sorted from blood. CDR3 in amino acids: CASIEQGSDEQYF. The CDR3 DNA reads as TGTGCCAGCATCGAACAGGGGAGCGACGAGCAGTACTTC.